This is a list of T cell receptor beta chains from one sample in a study of T-cell memory formation after mild COVID-19. TCRdb independently ran MiXCR on the 5' RACE reads; one entry per CDR3 protein. Altogether 280,000 or so distinct CDR3 sequences are present, around 17% being singletons, with the ten largest covering 20% to 25%. The sequenced sample was PBMCs or a T cell subset sorted from them (not recorded which). Receptor source: a man aged 18-30 years who had mild COVID-19 (a few samples of this study predate the infection). Cell type and time point are not known. The CDR3 runs from the conserved cysteine through the conserved F or W. A D gene is named only where the DNA matches it firmly. Only some rows state a clone size, as once, few, many or a class for expanded clones.

d_call	cdr3_length	j_call	clone_size	v_call	cdr3_nt	cdr3_aa
TRBD1	16	TRBJ1-1	few	TRBV5-1	TGCGCCAGCACTAAACTACCCGGGACAGGGAACACTGAAGCTTTCTTT	CASTKLPGTGNTEAFF
.	14	TRBJ2-2	.	TRBV12-3/TRBV12-4	TGTGCCAGTACGATTTATGGAGGCACCGGGGAGCTGTTTTTT	CASTIYGGTGELFF
.	16	TRBJ1-2	.	TRBV7-9	TGTGCCAGCAGCTTAGTCGGTCCAGGGAGAGGGTATGGCTACACCTTC	CASSLVGPGRGYGYTF
TRBD2	14	TRBJ2-7	.	TRBV29-1	TGCAGCGTTGGATTGCTGGCGGGGGGTTACGAGCAGTACTTC	CSVGLLAGGYEQYF
.	14	TRBJ1-2	.	TRBV18	TGTGCCAGCTCACCATCGGAGGACTCCTATGGCTACACCTTC	CASSPSEDSYGYTF
.	18	TRBJ1-1	few	TRBV15	TGTGCCACCAGCAGAGATTATGGGCAGGTCCAAAGGTACACTGAAGCTTTCTTT	CATSRDYGQVQRYTEAFF
.	13	TRBJ1-6	.	TRBV2	TGTGCCAGCAGTGACAGGGGAAGTTCACCCCTCCACTTT	CASSDRGSSPLHF
.	13	TRBJ2-5	few	TRBV5-1	TGCGCCAGCAGCTTGAACTGGTTAGAGACCCAGTACTTC	CASSLNWLETQYF
.	16	TRBJ2-3	.	TRBV24-1	TGTGCCACCCGCAGTCAGGAGACCCCAACCCCGGATACGCAGTATTTT	CATRSQETPTPDTQYF
.	18	TRBJ2-6	few	TRBV20-1	TGCAGTGCTACCCCCCGGCGGGACGTAAGCTCTGGGGCCAACGTCCTGACTTTC	CSATPRRDVSSGANVLTF
.	15	TRBJ1-6	.	TRBV3-1	TGTGCCAGCAGCCAAGCCGGCCTTTCCGATTCACCCCTCCACTTT	CASSQAGLSDSPLHF
.	13	TRBJ2-1	.	TRBV24-1	TGTGCCACCAGTGCCAGAACCGACAATGAGCAGTTCTTC	CATSARTDNEQFF
TRBD1	14	TRBJ2-5	.	TRBV11-2	TGTGCCAGCAGCCAACCGACAGGGCGAGAGACCCAGTACTTC	CASSQPTGRETQYF
.	13	TRBJ2-1	.	TRBV11-2	TGTGCCAGCAGCCTAATGGGCGTAGGTGAGCAGTTCTTC	CASSLMGVGEQFF
.	14	TRBJ2-5	.	TRBV6-1	TGTGCCAGCAGTGAACTCGCCACAGGGCGGACCCAGTACTTC	CASSELATGRTQYF
.	14	TRBJ1-2	few	TRBV6-5	TGTGCCAGCAGTTACTCGGGGGTCCTGGACGGCTACACCTTC	CASSYSGVLDGYTF
.	14	TRBJ2-7	many	TRBV4-2	TGTGCCAGCAGCCAAGAGGTCCCAACCTACGAGCAGTACTTC	CASSQEVPTYEQYF
TRBD1	15	TRBJ2-7	.	TRBV5-1	TGCGCCAGCAGCCCGGGACAGTCCCTCTCCTACGAGCAGTACTTC	CASSPGQSLSYEQYF
.	12	TRBJ2-5	once	TRBV11-1	TGTGCCAGCAGCGGCAGGGAAGAGACCCAGTACTTC	CASSGREETQYF
TRBD1	13	TRBJ2-7	.	TRBV10-3	TGTGCCATGGCCGGGACAGGGGCATACGAGCAGTACTTC	CAMAGTGAYEQYF
.	17	TRBJ2-1	few	TRBV28	TGTGCCAGCAGTTTCACCCTCACGTTAGCGCCAAGGAATGAGCAGTTCTTC	CASSFTLTLAPRNEQFF
.	13	TRBJ2-1	.	TRBV6-5	TGTGCCAGCAGTTCCGCAGGGGTCAATGAGCAGTTCTTC	CASSSAGVNEQFF
.	15	TRBJ1-2	.	TRBV3-1	TGTGCCAGCAGCCGTACCGTTTGGGGGGACTATGGCTACACCTTC	CASSRTVWGDYGYTF
.	15	TRBJ2-7	.	TRBV2	TGTGCCAGCAGTGAAGAGATTGGTAGGAGCTACGAGCAGTACTTC	CASSEEIGRSYEQYF
TRBD2	14	TRBJ2-3	.	TRBV6-5	TGTGCCAGCAGTTACGGGACTAGCGGAGATACGCAGTATTTT	CASSYGTSGDTQYF
TRBD1	16	TRBJ2-7	.	TRBV10-3	TGTGCCATCAGTGATGTGGGACAGGGGGGCCCCTACGAGCAGTACTTC	CAISDVGQGGPYEQYF
TRBD2	19	TRBJ2-1	many	TRBV4-3	TGCGCCAGCAGCCCCGCGACTAGCGGGGGGGCCCGTTCCTACAATGAGCAGTTCTTC	CASSPATSGGARSYNEQFF
.	16	TRBJ1-1	few	TRBV7-2	TGTGCCAGCACCCCCCGGGGCAGAAGTATGAACACTGAAGCTTTCTTT	CASTPRGRSMNTEAFF
TRBD1	16	TRBJ2-5	few	TRBV6-5	TGTGCCAGCAGTTCTCAAGGGGGCGCAGTCAAAGAGACCCAGTACTTC	CASSSQGGAVKETQYF
.	15	TRBJ2-5	.	TRBV7-2	TGTGCCAGCAGCCAGGGCAGGAGAGAAGGAGAGACCCAGTACTTC	CASSQGRREGETQYF
TRBD1	15	TRBJ2-1	many	TRBV7-9	TGTGCCAGCAGCTTATTGACAGGGTTTTTCAATGAGCAGTTCTTC	CASSLLTGFFNEQFF
TRBD1	15	TRBJ1-6	.	TRBV7-9	TGTGCCAGCAGCTCGCGACAGGGTGCTAATTCACCCCTCCACTTT	CASSSRQGANSPLHF
.	13	TRBJ1-2	.	TRBV6-2/TRBV6-3	TGTGCCAGCAGTTCCGGGACCCTAAACGGCTACACCTTC	CASSSGTLNGYTF
.	18	TRBJ2-2	few	TRBV4-3	TGCGCCAGCAGCCAACCCCAGACCGGGGCAGTGGAATCCGGGGAGCTGTTTTTT	CASSQPQTGAVESGELFF
.	13	TRBJ1-4	few	TRBV7-8	TGTGCCAGCAGCCCGGAGTCTAATGAAAAACTGTTTTTT	CASSPESNEKLFF
TRBD1	15	TRBJ1-2	.	TRBV7-9	TGTGCCAGCACCCGTCCCGGGACAGGGAACTATGGCTACACCTTC	CASTRPGTGNYGYTF
.	12	TRBJ2-5	few	TRBV29-1	TGCAGCGGTGGAGGGGTCCAAGAGACCCAGTACTTC	CSGGGVQETQYF
.	12	TRBJ2-3	.	TRBV15	TGTGCCACCAGCAGAGTCACAGATACGAAGTATTTT	CATSRVTDTKYF
TRBD1	14	TRBJ2-1	few	TRBV15	TGTGCCACCAGCCGGGACAGGGGGCAGAATGAGCAGTTCTTC	CATSRDRGQNEQFF
TRBD2	15	TRBJ2-1	few	TRBV7-3	TGTGCCAGCAGCCCGGGACTAGTTTTTTCGAATGAGCAGTTCTTC	CASSPGLVFSNEQFF
TRBD2	16	TRBJ2-1	few	TRBV9	TGTGCCAGCAGCGTAGATAATAGCGGGCGTTTCAATGAGCAGTTCTTC	CASSVDNSGRFNEQFF
.	14	TRBJ2-3	.	TRBV5-5	TGTGCCAGCAGCTTGGCGTTAGGTTCCGATACGCAGTATTTT	CASSLALGSDTQYF
.	14	TRBJ1-4	few	TRBV28	TGTGCCAGCAGTTTACGACAGTTAAATGAAAAACTGTTTTTT	CASSLRQLNEKLFF
TRBD1	14	TRBJ2-7	.	TRBV5-1	TGCGCCAGCAGCCAGGAGACAGGGGTCCACGAGCAGTACTTC	CASSQETGVHEQYF
TRBD1	15	TRBJ1-2	.	TRBV12-3/TRBV12-4	TGTGCCAGCAGTTTGAGGGACAGGGGGGACTATGGCTACACCTTC	CASSLRDRGDYGYTF
.	14	TRBJ1-2	many	TRBV4-1	TGCGCCAGCAGCCAAGTTTCAGGGCTGGGCGGCTACACCTTC	CASSQVSGLGGYTF
TRBD1	19	TRBJ1-6	.	TRBV15	TGTGCCACCAGCAGAGACCGGGACAGGGGATGGAACTATAATTCACCCCTCCACTTT	CATSRDRDRGWNYNSPLHF
.	13	TRBJ2-3	.	TRBV9	TGTGCCAGCAGCCCCCCCAGGGAAAGTACGCAGTATTTT	CASSPPRESTQYF
TRBD2	17	TRBJ2-7	few	TRBV7-2	TGTGCCAGCAGCTTAGCAAGACTAGCGGGGGGGCCGCACGAGCAGTACTTC	CASSLARLAGGPHEQYF
TRBD1	15	TRBJ1-1	many	TRBV19	TGTGCCAGTAGTGCGCCCAGGGGGCCGGCCACTGAAGCTTTCTTT	CASSAPRGPATEAFF